This T cell receptor (beta chain) stems from a study of T-cell memory formation after mild COVID-19. TCRdb recomputed calls from the 5' RACE reads with MiXCR, one row per CDR3 protein. In the table there are hundreds of thousands of distinct CDR3 sequences, roughly 22% of which are singletons. Germline V gives CDR1 LNHNV, CDR2 YYDKDF (reference sequence). This CDR3 comprises 14 residues. Trimming stripped 0 bases from V and 4 bases from J, with 9 bases between. The V gene is TRBV15, the J gene TRBJ1-1; no reliable D call. The material sequenced was PBMCs or a T cell subset sorted from them (not recorded which). The TCR comes from an adult woman who had mild COVID-19 (a few samples of this study predate the infection). Cell type and time point are not known. CDR3 loop: CATSRDGPITEAFF. The CDR3 DNA reads as TGTGCCACCAGCAGAGATGGTCCTATCACTGAAGCTTTCTTT. The variable domain in full, completed from reference TRBV15 and TRBJ1-1, reads DAMVIQNPRYQVTQFGKPVTLSCSQTLNHNVMYWYQQKSSQAPKLLFHYYDKDFNNEADTPDNFQSRRPNTSFCFLDIRSPGLGDTAMYLCATSRDGPITEAFFGQGTRLTVV.